This T cell receptor beta chain was recorded in a study of early T cells in non-severe SARS-CoV-2 infection (dated by TCRdb to about 2021). As for the study more broadly: TCR sequencing used bulk RNA from unsorted whole blood, so alpha and beta chains could not be paired. Study-level results and caveats: VDJdb matching was skewed toward anti-spike CD8 responses, so virus-specific expansions were likely underestimated and private and CD4 specificities were missed.

About this clonotype itself: This clone's antigen is unknown. Base qualities were left out, and no much larger clone turns up one base away.

The germline V gene gives CDR1 as SGDLS and CDR2 as YYNGEE. V was cut back by 0 bases and J by 0 bases, leaving a gap of 8 bases between them. The CDR3 measures 15 amino acids from cysteine to phenylalanine. CDR3 DNA is the only sequence kept; it has 45 bases, read in frame from the first base. A case-control design nested within a healthcare worker cohort in London, UK, was used, with weekly nasopharyngeal swab PCR tests and blood sampling performed. Healthcare workers were enrolled in the week of the UK lockdown, from 23 to 31 March 2020, and were followed every week for up to roughly 15 weeks. The library was produced with 5' RACE. Sequenced using a NextSeq 500. The TCR library protocol attached unique molecular identifiers to individual cDNA molecules to correct for sequencing error and PCR bias. Sequencing covered both TCR alpha and beta chains, and within each sample the abundances of alpha and beta sequences were tightly co-correlated. On the study's bioinformatics: Decombinator V4 was used to annotate the V gene, J gene and CDR3 of the TCR sequences. TCRs were defined as expanded if a significant change between any two time points was detected under a Poisson model with p below 0.0001. TCR abundances were normalised to the total number of TCRs sequenced in each sample and reported as counts per million. TRAV1-2 paired with TRAJ12, TRAJ20 or TRAJ33 defined MAIT TCRs, while TRAV10 paired with TRAJ18 defined iNKT TCRs. A search of VDJdb, accessed on 1 November 2021, was run for TCRs annotated to CMV, EBV and SARS-CoV-2, with TCRs annotated for multiple antigens excluded. Clones were called with MiXCR by TCRdb after fastp trimmed the public reads at Q25, and only in-frame beta chains were retained. Each CDR3 protein appears once, grouped with its most common genes and DNA. Clone size and V and J calls follow TCRdb, not the original study. In this sample the table shows tens of thousands of distinct CDR3 sequences, less than 9.5% of which occur a single time. The ten top clones hold 4% to 4.5% of the sample.

This TCR derives from an adult who was a healthcare worker with PCR-confirmed SARS-CoV-2 infection or an uninfected control (not recorded which). The chain couples TRBV9 to TRBJ2-3; perhaps TRBD1 is the D gene, with 5 bases matching. Sequencing used whole blood. The CDR3 sequence is CASSVEGYSTDTQYF. The nucleotide sequence is TGTGCCAGCAGCGTAGAGGGGTACAGCACAGATACGCAGTATTTT.